This T cell receptor beta chain originates from a study of CD8 T cells in ankylosing spondylitis. The CDR3 has 15 residues. Trimming shortened V by 1 base and J by 6 bases, and 13 bases separated the two germline ends. Germline V gene data show CDR1 as SGHDN and CDR2 as FVKESK. Study-wide findings and caveats: Relatively rare in peripheral blood, disease-linked clones were also CD8+.

TCRdb re-analysed the 5' RACE reads in MiXCR, keeping a single row per CDR3 protein. The data hold 300,000 to 350,000 distinct CDR3 sequences, with roughly 14% observed a single time. In regard to this clonotype: What it recognizes is unknown.

Input material: blood, either unsorted or a sorted T cell fraction (not recorded which). The clonotype was recovered from a male donor with ankylosing spondylitis or in good health (not recorded which). This chain uses TRBV14 with TRBJ2-1; D might be TRBD1 (5 bases). CDR3 sequence: CASSQVQGSGNEQFF. CDR3 DNA: TGTGCCAGCAGCCAAGTCCAGGGAAGTGGCAATGAGCAGTTCTTC.